The T cell receptor beta chain under discussion was sequenced for a study of blood T cell repertoires in COVID-19. Participant-given clinical history determined each cohort assignment. Contact with a PCR-confirmed or clinician-diagnosed COVID-19 case occurred within 2 weeks of entry. Here immunoSEQ multiplex PCR was the method, and the copy in TCRdb shows in-frame clones only, minus some. The data show approximately 300,000 clones, roughly 85% seen once. This CDR3 has 15 amino acids. Germline lookup yields CDR1 MDHEN and CDR2 SYDVKM. V lost 4 bases and J 8 bases, leaving 20 bases between the germline ends.

The chain joins TRBV28 to TRBJ1-2; D gene unclear. The sample was PBMCs or T cells enriched from blood (not recorded which). This TCR derives from a woman aged 30 to 39 who had been exposed to COVID-19. CDR3 coding DNA: TGTGCCAGCAGTTCACTCCGGGGATTCGCCGGGGGCTACACCTTC. Protein sequence: CASSSLRGFAGGYTF.